Here is one T cell receptor (beta chain) with its context. One end of the junction varies from germline; a read error may be responsible. Repertoires were generated with immunoSEQ multiplex PCR, while TCRdb's copy carries only in-frame clones and drops some. This sample has approximately 36,000 clones; roughly 78% occur once, and the top ten carry 7.5% to 10%. The germline V gene encodes CDR1 MNHEY and CDR2 SMNVEV (reference sequence). The CDR3 runs to 12 residues. These data come from a study of a mutant IDH1 vaccine in newly diagnosed glioma. Turning to the study itself: Treatment recipients were approximately 62% male and around 40% female, and their mean age was about 39 years. Earlier treatment was radiotherapy, temozolomide, or both, with most getting both.

As to time point: baseline, week 1 (first vaccination visit). Treatment defined: pre-vaccination baseline after standard-of-care therapy. In every donor, the tumor was a new WHO grade 3 or 4 IDH1-mutant, ATRX-lost astrocytoma. The rearrangement links TRBV27 to TRBJ1-1; possible D gene TRBD1, 5 bases. The clonotype comes from a man between 40 and 49 years old with glioma. Some clones in this sample may be carry-over from other donors' samples. Sequencing used PBMCs, obtained from a glioma patient treated with radiotherapy, temozolomide or both. In DNA form, the CDR3 reads TGTGCTAGCAGTACGGGACTTTTAGGAGCTTTCTTT. It translates to CASSTGLLGAFF.